This record covers a single T cell receptor beta chain. Antigen: not known. This sample is part of a study of T cell responses to AZD1222 COVID-19 vaccine. About the study: Timing groups of about 4 and about 12 weeks for second doses were pooled. Findings of the study overall: As reported, nearly half of all spike-specific TCRs target variant regions that are unmutated. Seropositive at baseline were only a handful of AZD1222 recipients. Donors skewed white British and female; clonal diversity was possibly underestimated.

Assay used: immunoSEQ multiplex PCR; TCRdb lists only in-frame clones, some missing. This table holds around 80,000 clones, about 82% found once. Losses at the gene ends were 4 bases for V and 6 bases for J; bases not matched to a gene: 10. The germline CDR1 and CDR2 sequences are MNHNS and SASEGT. This CDR3 is built from 16 residues. The genes are TRBV6-1 and TRBJ2-2; 8 bases align to TRBD2. The input for sequencing was peripheral blood, taken on day 0 of AZD1222 vaccination. This clonotype originated in an adult in good health. The CDR3 reads CASSGSGGPPAGELFF. CDR3 sequence (DNA): TGTGCCAGCAGTGGATCGGGGGGGCCTCCGGCCGGGGAGCTGTTTTTT.